The 17 T cell receptor beta chains given below trace back to one sample, sequenced in a study of technical replicates of blood from several donors. Assay used: immunoSEQ multiplex PCR; TCRdb lists only in-frame clones, some missing. The data hold tens of thousands of clones, with roughly 96% observed a single time. The sequencing sample was made of T cells isolated from PBMCs. The receptor source for this set is a human donor in good health.

This rearrangement joins TRBV5-1 to TRBJ2-2; 10 bases align to TRBD2. CDR3 length equals 15 residues. Germline V gene sequence: CDR1 SGHRS, CDR2 YFSETQ. Trimming at V came to 9 bases and at J to 4 bases, leaving 9 bases not matched to a gene. CDR3 sequence reads: CATRGSGRATGELFF. As DNA, the CDR3 is TGCGCCACCCGGGGAAGCGGGAGGGCCACCGGGGAGCTGTTTTTT.

V and J are TRBV7-9 and TRBJ2-7, with a weak D call TRBD1 (5 bases). Deletions cut 4 bases from V and 5 bases from J, with 9 bases between. The CDR3 length is 12 residues. The germline CDR1 and CDR2 sequences are SEHNR and FQNEAQ (reference sequence). The CDR3: CASSSTVNEQYF. The CDR3 DNA reads TGTGCCAGCAGCTCGACAGTGAACGAGCAGTACTTC.

The chain uses TRBV27 and TRBJ1-5; D perhaps matches TRBD1 (5 bases). This CDR3 is built from 15 residues. Trimming removed 8 bases at V and 0 bases at J, with 14 bases between. Germline V CDR1 and CDR2: MNHEY, SMNVEV (reference sequence). The CDR3 bases are TGTGCCAGCTCGTTGACAGCTAATAGCAATCAGCCCCAGCATTTT. Its protein is CASSLTANSNQPQHF.

The chain carries TRBV4-1 and TRBJ1-2; D gene ambiguous. V lost 6 bases and J 2 bases, leaving 10 bases between the germline ends. Germline V gene data show CDR1 as MGHRA and CDR2 as YSYEKL. This CDR3 comprises 13 residues. The CDR3 loop is CASRHDNNYGYTF. The CDR3 DNA reads TGCGCCAGCAGACACGACAACAACTATGGCTACACCTTC.

The chain carries TRBV10-1 and TRBJ1-4; 7 bases fit TRBD1. Germline V gene sequence: CDR1 WNHNN, CDR2 SYGVQD (reference sequence). Germline trimming cut 7 bases from V and 13 bases from J; bases unmatched to any gene: 6. CDR3 size: 11 residues. CDR3 amino acids: CASKPRDRLFF. CDR3 DNA sequence: TGCGCCAGCAAACCCCGGGACAGACTGTTTTTT.

The chain couples TRBV5-1 to TRBJ2-7; 9 bases map to TRBD2. After removal of 0 bases from V and 6 bases from J, the junction contained 7 bases not matched to a gene. Germline V lookup: CDR1 SGHRS, CDR2 YFSETQ. This CDR3 has 15 residues. This CDR3 is CASSLAGGREFEQYF. CDR3 in DNA: TGCGCCAGCAGCTTGGCCGGCGGGAGGGAGTTCGAGCAGTACTTC.

The chain joins TRBV7-9 to TRBJ2-3; 7 bases line up with TRBD2. The CDR3 spans 15 residues. Germline-derived CDR1 and CDR2 are SEHNR and FQNEAQ (reference sequence). V was clipped by 6 bases and J by 1 base; unmatched bases: 7. The CDR3 loop reads CASRTRAGGTDTQYF. DNA of the CDR3: TGTGCCAGCAGGACCCGCGCGGGGGGCACAGATACGCAGTATTTT.

J is TRBJ1-2 and V is TRBV11-2; 10 nucleotides agree with TRBD1. V trimming: 5 bases; J trimming: 7 bases; junction bases outside the gene matches: 10. The CDR3 consists of 15 residues. Germline loops: CDR1 SGHAT, CDR2 FQNNGV. The CDR3 spells CASSRDRGQSAGYTF. The CDR3 region has the DNA TGTGCCAGCAGCCGCGACAGGGGGCAGTCGGCTGGCTACACCTTC.

This chain joins TRBV30 and TRBJ1-5; 10 positions match TRBD1. The CDR3 has 13 residues. Germline CDR1 and CDR2: GTSNPN and SVGIG (reference sequence). The trim removed 6 bases at V and 2 bases at J, leaving 1 base unmatched. In nucleotides, the CDR3 is TGTGCCTGTGGGACAGGGGGCAATCAGCCCCAGCATTTT. The encoded protein is CACGTGGNQPQHF.

The chain uses TRBV5-1 and TRBJ1-5, with unresolved D. This CDR3 contains 13 residues. CDR1 SGHRS and CDR2 YFSETQ come from the germline V gene. Trimming took 0 bases from V and 4 from J, leaving 5 bases between them. CDR3 in amino acids: CASSLGENQPQHF. CDR3 sequence (DNA): TGCGCCAGCAGCTTGGGGGAGAATCAGCCCCAGCATTTT.

The chain couples TRBV27 to TRBJ2-1, with a weak D call TRBD2 (6 bases). Germline V gene sequence: CDR1 MNHEY, CDR2 SMNVEV (reference sequence). The CDR3 has 15 residues. Between the trimmed V and J ends, which lost 7 bases and 5 bases, there was a span of 18 bases. In DNA form, the CDR3 reads TGTGCCAGCATCCCTGGAGGCGGGGCCAACAATGAGCAGTTCTTC. Amino acids: CASIPGGGANNEQFF.

The chain recombines TRBV13 with TRBJ2-3; TRBD1 matches 8 bases. Unmatched junction bases numbered 5, after V lost 4 bases and J lost 2 bases. Per the germline V gene, CDR1 is PRHDT and CDR2 is FYEKMQ (reference sequence). The CDR3 extends over 15 amino acids. This chain's CDR3 is CASSSGQENTDTQYF. The CDR3 bases are TGTGCCAGCAGCTCGGGACAGGAAAACACAGATACGCAGTATTTT.

The V call is TRBV28, the J call TRBJ2-1; D is possibly TRBD2 (6 bases). CDR1 and CDR2 from the germline V gene are MDHEN and SYDVKM. The CDR3 covers 14 residues. Between the trimmed V and J ends, which lost 6 bases and 5 bases, there was a span of 14 bases. The CDR3 loop reads CASSVGGIDNEQFF. The DNA of the CDR3 is TGTGCCAGCAGCGTGGGGGGTATCGACAATGAGCAGTTCTTC.

This chain links TRBV29-1 with TRBJ1-5; D perhaps matches TRBD1 (5 bases). The CDR3 covers 15 residues. Germline assignment: CDR1 SQVTM and CDR2 ANQGSEA. Trimming stripped 3 bases from V and 1 base from J, with 13 bases between. CDR3 amino acids: CSVDLGGRSNQPQHF. The CDR3, as DNA: TGCAGCGTTGACCTCGGGGGTCGGAGCAATCAGCCCCAGCATTTT.

This chain connects TRBV25-1 to TRBJ1-1; 10 positions agree with TRBD1. V was pared by 3 bases and J by 11 bases, with 9 bases of the junction left unmatched. The CDR3 has 14 residues. The germline CDR1 and CDR2 sequences are MGHDK and SYGVNS. In nucleotides, the CDR3 is TGTGCCAGCAGTGAGGGACAGGGGAACAATCGGGCTTTCTTT. It specifies CASSEGQGNNRAFF.

The chain carries TRBV4-1 and TRBJ2-1; 8 bases line up with TRBD2. J was trimmed by 4 bases and V by 3 bases; bases with no gene match: 8. The CDR3 is made up of 16 amino acids. Germline V lookup: CDR1 MGHRA, CDR2 YSYEKL. CDR3 sequence: CASSHTSGARYNEQFF. DNA for the CDR3: TGCGCCAGCAGCCACACTAGCGGCGCCCGTTACAATGAGCAGTTCTTC.

V gene TRBV4-2 combines with J gene TRBJ1-2; D gene uncertain. Looked up from germline, CDR1 is LGHNA and CDR2 is YNFKEQ. This CDR3 is built from 15 residues. V was clipped by 2 bases and J by 1 base, with 11 bases between them. The CDR3 sequence is CASSQSRTVNYGYTF. In DNA form, the CDR3 reads TGTGCCAGCAGCCAATCTCGTACAGTTAACTATGGCTACACCTTC.